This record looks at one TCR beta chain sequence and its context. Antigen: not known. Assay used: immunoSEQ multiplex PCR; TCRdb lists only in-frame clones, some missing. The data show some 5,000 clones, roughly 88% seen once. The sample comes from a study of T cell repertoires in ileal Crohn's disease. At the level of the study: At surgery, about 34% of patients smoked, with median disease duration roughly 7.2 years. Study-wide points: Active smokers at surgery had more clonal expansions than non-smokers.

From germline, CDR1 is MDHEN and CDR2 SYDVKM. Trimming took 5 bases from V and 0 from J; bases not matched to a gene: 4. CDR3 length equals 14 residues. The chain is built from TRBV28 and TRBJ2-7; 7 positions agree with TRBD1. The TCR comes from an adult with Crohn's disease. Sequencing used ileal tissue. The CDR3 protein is CASSNDRDSYEQYF. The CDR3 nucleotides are TGTGCCAGCAGTAACGACAGGGACTCCTACGAGCAGTACTTC.